This T cell receptor (beta chain) came from a study of cytomegalovirus exposure and HLA in healthy donors. Study context: Unique TCR beta sequences numbering 95 million to 130 million came from about 180 million T cells in an earlier analysis. General observations from the study: Usually a TCR sequence was rare, but some public TCRs were found in many donors.

Researchers ran the PCR with 60 Vbeta and 13 Jbeta primers. Only in-frame clones appear in the TCRdb table, and some are missing; sequencing was by immunoSEQ multiplex PCR. In the table there are tens of thousands of clones, about two thirds of which are singletons. V was pared by 0 bases and J by 4 bases, with 5 bases of the junction left unmatched. Germline V CDR1 and CDR2: MNHNS, SASEGT. This CDR3 has 15 residues. This clone came up once. Its antigen is unknown. Healthy bone marrow donors made up the cohort. This chain uses TRBV6-1 with TRBJ2-7; 8 bases are a match to TRBD2. Material for sequencing was PBMCs. This TCR came from a man aged 60-69 years in good health and CMV-seronegative. Written as DNA, the CDR3 is TGTGCCAGCAGTGAAGCGTGGGGACTAGTATACGAGCAGTACTTC. Protein: CASSEAWGLVYEQYF.